This passage covers 32 T cell receptor beta chains from one sample sequenced in a study of blood T cell repertoires in COVID-19. Sequencing used immunoSEQ multiplex PCR; TCRdb keeps in-frame clones, though not all of them. The sample consists of 260,000 or so clones, approximately 87% of them appearing once. Sequenced material: peripheral blood. The receptors originated from a human donor in a cohort sampled during active COVID-19.

The chain joins TRBV15 to TRBJ1-2; D unresolved. The CDR3 sequence is 14 residues long. The V end lost 3 bases, the J end lost 7 bases, and 15 bases lay between the germline ends. The germline CDR1 and CDR2 sequences are LNHNV and YYDKDF (reference sequence). The CDR3 here is CATSSEGGWGGYTF. The CDR3, as DNA: TGTGCCACCAGCAGCGAGGGCGGCTGGGGTGGCTACACCTTC.

V usage is TRBV7-9 and J usage is TRBJ2-1, with 7 bases lining up with TRBD1. Per germline, CDR1 SEHNR and CDR2 FQNEAQ (reference sequence). Trimming at V came to 5 bases and at J to 3 bases, leaving 4 bases not matched to a gene. This CDR3 has 14 amino acids. The CDR3 is CASSPRDSYNEQFF. The CDR3 nucleotides read TGTGCCAGCAGCCCCCGGGACAGCTACAATGAGCAGTTCTTC.

The V call is TRBV5-4, the J call TRBJ2-7; 8 bases match TRBD1. J lost 1 base, V lost 5 bases, and 8 bases had no gene match. The V gene's germline CDR1 is SGHNT and CDR2 YYREEE (reference sequence). The CDR3 extends over 15 amino acids. CDR3 residues: CASRPNDRGSYEQYF. The CDR3 bases are TGTGCCAGCAGACCTAATGACAGGGGATCCTACGAGCAGTACTTC.

The J gene is TRBJ2-7, the V gene TRBV6-5; the D gene is possibly TRBD2 (6 bases). V lost 8 bases and J lost 5, with 10 bases in between. This CDR3 has 11 amino acids. Germline values: CDR1 MNHEY, CDR2 SVGAGI. The CDR3 spells CASGRGNEQYF. The CDR3 nucleotides are TGTGCCAGCGGACGCGGGAACGAGCAGTACTTC.

The J gene is TRBJ2-5, the V gene TRBV5-1; 12 positions match TRBD2. With V trimmed by 0 bases and J by 5 bases, 8 bases remained unmatched. Germline V lookup: CDR1 SGHRS, CDR2 YFSETQ. The CDR3 has 17 amino acids. The CDR3 loop is CASSLGTSGRRKETQYF. The CDR3 DNA reads as TGCGCCAGCAGCTTGGGTACTAGCGGGAGGAGGAAGGAGACCCAGTACTTC. The complete variable domain, with remaining parts taken from reference TRBV5-1 and TRBJ2-5, reads KAGVTQTPRYLIKTRGQQVTLSCSPISGHRSVSWYQQTPGQGLQFLFEYFSETQRNKGNFPGRFSGRQFSNSRSEMNVSTLELGDSALYLCASSLGTSGRRKETQYFGPGTRLLVL.

The chain joins TRBV7-9 to TRBJ2-1; 9 bases align to TRBD1. Germline values: CDR1 SEHNR, CDR2 FQNEAQ (reference sequence). The CDR3 loop spans 14 amino acids. J was trimmed by 6 bases and V by 6 bases; bases with no gene match: 6. In DNA, the CDR3 is TGTGCCAGCAGAACCGGGACAGGGATCAATGAGCAGTTCTTC. Its translation: CASRTGTGINEQFF.

J is TRBJ2-3 and V is TRBV5-1; unclear D gene. V dropped 6 bases and J dropped 0 bases, with 14 bases sitting between them. This CDR3 region has 15 residues. Germline V lookup: CDR1 SGHRS, CDR2 YFSETQ. The CDR3, as DNA: TGCGCCAGCAACGAGGTCGGCTCTAGCACAGATACGCAGTATTTT. Its translation is CASNEVGSSTDTQYF.

The CDR3 is CASRYTSGGLNTGELFF. The CDR3 coding sequence is TGTGCCAGCAGATACACTAGCGGGGGACTAAACACCGGGGAGCTGTTTTTT. This chain links TRBV28 with TRBJ2-2, with 11 bases that match TRBD2. This CDR3 has 17 amino acids. The ends lost 6 bases at V and 2 bases at J; junction bases unmatched: 8. The V gene's germline CDR1 is MDHEN and CDR2 SYDVKM. Complete variable domain (other parts from reference TRBV28 and TRBJ2-2): DVKVTQSSRYLVKRTGEKVFLECVQDMDHENMFWYRQDPGLGLRLIYFSYDVKMKEKGDIPEGYSVSREKKERFSLILESASTNQTSMYLCASRYTSGGLNTGELFFGEGSRLTVL.

The J gene is TRBJ2-5, the V gene TRBV19; 13 bases map to TRBD2. Germline CDR1 LNHDA, CDR2 SQIVND (reference sequence). The CDR3 contains 15 residues. The V segment lost 6 bases and the J segment 4 bases; nucleotides outside the gene matches: 5. The DNA of the CDR3 is TGTGCCAGTAGGCGGACTAGCGGGAGTACAGAGACCCAGTACTTC. Protein sequence: CASRRTSGSTETQYF.

For this clone: Different DNA sequences within this sample yield the same CDR3. J is TRBJ2-3 and V is TRBV15, with 11 bases matching TRBD2. Trimming removed 0 bases from V and 6 bases from J; junction bases left unmatched: 2. This CDR3 has 15 residues. Looked up from germline, CDR1 is LNHNV and CDR2 is YYDKDF (reference sequence). Written as DNA, the CDR3 is TGTGCCACCAGCAGAGATAGCGGGGGGGCGGATACGCAGTATTTT. Translated: CATSRDSGGADTQYF.

This clone occurred a few times. The chain couples TRBV27 to TRBJ2-3; D perhaps matches TRBD1 (6 bases). The CDR3 totals 14 residues. Trimming removed 6 bases from V and 4 bases from J, with 14 bases in between. Germline loops: CDR1 MNHEY, CDR2 SMNVEV (reference sequence). The CDR3 bases are TGTGCCAGCAGACCTGACAGGTTCCCAGATACGCAGTATTTT. Protein: CASRPDRFPDTQYF.

This rearrangement joins TRBV4-2 to TRBJ1-2; unclear D gene. CDR3 length: 13 residues. V lost 0 bases to trimming and J lost 11 bases, with 13 bases between them. Germline CDR1 LGHNA, CDR2 YNFKEQ. The CDR3 loop reads CASSQDLAGGYTF. The CDR3 DNA sequence: TGTGCCAGCAGCCAAGATTTGGCCGGCGGGTACACCTTC.

The chain employs TRBV5-6 and TRBJ1-3; D gene ambiguous. V lost 7 bases, J lost 0 bases, and 8 bases lay in between. Germline loops: CDR1 SGHDT, CDR2 YYEEEE. CDR3 length: 13 amino acids. Written as DNA, the CDR3 is TGTGCCAGCGTTCGGGGCTCTGGAAACACCATATATTTT. Translation gives CASVRGSGNTIYF.

The CDR3 nucleotides are TGTGCCAGCAGTTTATATTTGCCGGACAGCGTCTCCTATGGCTACACCTTC. Its translation: CASSLYLPDSVSYGYTF. This chain joins TRBV28 and TRBJ1-2; a weak D match, TRBD1 (6 bases). Trimming left V 1 base short and J 4 bases short, with 19 bases between. The germline V gene has CDR1 MDHEN and CDR2 SYDVKM. There are 17 residues in the CDR3.

V usage is TRBV7-9 and J usage is TRBJ2-6; D is undetermined. Germline-derived CDR1 and CDR2 are SEHNR and FQNEAQ (reference sequence). The CDR3 consists of 15 residues. Trimming shortened V by 3 bases and J by 4 bases, and 10 bases separated the two germline ends. The CDR3 reads CASSFQAPGANVLTF. The CDR3, as DNA: TGTGCCAGCAGCTTCCAGGCGCCAGGGGCCAACGTCCTGACTTTC.

The chain recombines TRBV27 with TRBJ2-7, with a weak D call TRBD2 (5 bases). The germline gives CDR1 MNHEY, CDR2 SMNVEV (reference sequence). The V end was cut by 6 bases, the J end by 4 bases, with 22 bases between. The CDR3 is 16 residues long. The CDR3 region is CASRARRINQRYEQYF. The CDR3 DNA sequence: TGTGCCAGCAGGGCCCGGAGGATTAATCAAAGGTACGAGCAGTACTTC.

The chain joins TRBV18 to TRBJ1-5; D might be TRBD1 (5 bases). CDR3 length equals 14 residues. The V end was cut by 5 bases, the J end by 4 bases, with 12 bases between. The germline V gene has CDR1 KGHSH and CDR2 LQKENI. DNA of the CDR3: TGTGCCAGCTCAGAGACAGACTCGAATCAGCCCCAGCATTTT. This translates into CASSETDSNQPQHF.

The chain has TRBV5-6 and TRBJ1-3; D possibly corresponds to TRBD1 (5 bases). Germline V lookup: CDR1 SGHDT, CDR2 YYEEEE. The length of the CDR3 is 15 residues. Trimming pared 4 bases from V and 4 bases from J, leaving 15 bases between. The CDR3 loop is CASSRPGSIGNTIYF. The CDR3 bases are TGTGCCAGCAGCCGCCCAGGGTCGATCGGAAACACCATATATTTT.

This clone was observed once. The genes are TRBV7-3 and TRBJ2-3, with 7 bases aligning to TRBD1. Unmatched junction bases numbered 20, after V lost 6 bases and J lost 2 bases. CDR3 size: 19 residues. Per germline, CDR1 SGHTA and CDR2 FQGTGA. This chain's CDR3 is CASRLDRAPFPRPTDTQYF. CDR3 DNA sequence: TGTGCCAGCAGACTCGACAGGGCCCCCTTTCCCCGGCCCACAGATACGCAGTATTTT.

The rearrangement links TRBV4-1 to TRBJ2-7, with 11 positions matching TRBD1. Per germline, CDR1 MGHRA and CDR2 YSYEKL. CDR3 length equals 15 residues. Losses at the gene ends were 2 bases for V and 2 bases for J; bases not matched to a gene: 2. CDR3 sequence (DNA): TGCGCCAGCAGCCAACCGGGACAGGGGGCCTACGAGCAGTACTTC. As protein: CASSQPGQGAYEQYF.

This chain links TRBV18 with TRBJ1-5; tentative D call: TRBD1 (6 bases). V lost 1 base, J lost 12 bases, and 13 bases lay in between. The V gene's germline CDR1 is KGHSH and CDR2 LQKENI. The CDR3 is made up of 13 amino acids. The CDR3 nucleotides read TGTGCCAGCTCACCACGGGCAGGGGATCACCAGCATTTT. Translation: CASSPRAGDHQHF.

V and J are TRBV4-1 and TRBJ2-3; D ambiguous. This CDR3 comprises 14 residues. V was cut by 0 bases and J by 2 bases, with 6 bases left in between. Germline V lookup: CDR1 MGHRA, CDR2 YSYEKL. The CDR3 region is CASSQDRNTDTQYF. CDR3 in DNA: TGCGCCAGCAGCCAAGACAGAAACACAGATACGCAGTATTTT.

The V call is TRBV7-8, the J call TRBJ2-3; 7 bases line up with TRBD2. CDR3 length: 14 residues. Germline CDR1 is SGHVS and CDR2 is FQNEAQ. The V and J ends lost 1 base and 4 bases, in that order; junction bases with no gene match: 2. The CDR3 DNA reads as TGTGCCAGCAGCTTAGGGGGAGGGGCAGATACGCAGTATTTT. Amino acids: CASSLGGGADTQYF.

The genes are TRBV18 and TRBJ2-7, with D uncertain. Germline CDR1 and CDR2: KGHSH and LQKENI. V dropped 2 bases and J dropped 3 bases, with 14 bases sitting between them. There are 15 residues in the CDR3. The CDR3 DNA reads as TGTGCCAGCTCACCAACGTCGAGCCCCGGCTACGAGCAGTACTTC. Translating gives CASSPTSSPGYEQYF.

V is TRBV6-4 and J is TRBJ1-6; weak D call: TRBD1 (6 bases). Trimming pared 2 bases from V and 9 bases from J, leaving 8 bases between. This CDR3 region has 13 residues. Germline V CDR1 and CDR2: MRHNA, SNTAGT. CDR3 coding DNA: TGTGCCAGCAGTGACACAGGGAGTTCACCCCTCCACTTT. It codes for CASSDTGSSPLHF.

The gene calls are TRBV5-5 and TRBJ1-1; possible D gene TRBD1, 6 bases. From germline, CDR1 is SGHKS and CDR2 YYEKEE (reference sequence). The CDR3 consists of 15 residues. The V and J ends lost 4 bases and 1 base respectively, with 14 bases between them. The CDR3 region is CASSEGVLQNTEAFF. CDR3 sequence (DNA): TGTGCCAGCAGCGAGGGGGTACTGCAGAACACTGAAGCTTTCTTT.

The chain employs TRBV11-2 and TRBJ2-5; TRBD1 aligns across 11 bases. V trimming: 4 bases; J trimming: 4 bases; junction bases outside the gene matches: 5. From germline, CDR1 is SGHAT and CDR2 FQNNGV. This CDR3 region has 15 residues. The CDR3 loop is CASSSTDRGRETQYF. DNA of the CDR3: TGTGCCAGCAGCTCCACGGACAGGGGGCGAGAGACCCAGTACTTC.

This clone has only a few counts. The CDR3 sequence is CASSPQSSGGSTQETQYF. The CDR3, as DNA: TGTGCCAGCAGCCCCCAGTCTAGCGGGGGCTCTACCCAAGAGACCCAGTACTTC. V and J are TRBV7-2 and TRBJ2-5, with 10 bases lining up with TRBD2. V shed 5 bases and J 1 base; nucleotides not matched to a gene: 13. The germline V gene encodes CDR1 SGHTA and CDR2 FQGNSA. This CDR3 is 18 amino acids long. Combining the CDR3 with reference TRBV7-2 and TRBJ2-5 gives the whole variable domain GAGVSQSPSNKVTEKGKDVELRCDPISGHTALYWYRQSLGQGLEFLIYFQGNSAPDKSGLPSDRFSAERTGGSVSTLTIQRTQQEDSAVYLCASSPQSSGGSTQETQYFGPGTRLLVL.

The chain carries TRBV6-5 and TRBJ2-6; D is undetermined. Per the germline V gene, CDR1 is MNHEY and CDR2 is SVGAGI. V was shortened by 10 bases and J by 1 base, with 8 bases between the two germline ends. The CDR3 length is 13 residues. The CDR3 reads CATLRSGANVLTF. CDR3 nucleotide sequence: TGTGCCACGCTACGATCTGGGGCCAACGTCCTGACTTTC.

The gene calls are TRBV2 and TRBJ2-5, with D possibly TRBD2 on 7 matching bases. Germline V CDR1 and CDR2: SNHLY, FYNNEI. The CDR3 contains 14 residues. The V end lost 3 bases, the J end lost 5 bases, and 13 bases lay between the germline ends. The DNA for the CDR3 is TGTGCCAGCAGTGAGGGGGGGGCTGGTGAGACCCAGTACTTC. It translates to CASSEGGAGETQYF.

The chain combines TRBV7-9 with TRBJ2-3, with D perhaps matching TRBD2 (6 bases). Germline assignment: CDR1 SEHNR and CDR2 FQNEAQ (reference sequence). V dropped 5 bases and J dropped 0 bases, with 24 bases sitting between them. CDR3 length: 19 amino acids. CDR3 DNA: TGTGCCAGCAGCCCCTATACAGGCACTGGGAGGTTGAGCACAGATACGCAGTATTTT. It specifies CASSPYTGTGRLSTDTQYF.

As for this clone: Additional DNA sequences in this sample encode the identical CDR3. The chain is built from TRBV6-2 or TRBV6-3 and TRBJ2-5; 8 bases fit TRBD2. With 2 bases clipped from V and 4 bases from J, the junction kept 3 bases outside the gene matches. The CDR3 totals 14 residues. Germline loops: CDR1 MNHEY, CDR2 SVGEGT. CDR3 amino acids: CASSYPGGGETQYF. The DNA of the CDR3 is TGTGCCAGCAGTTACCCGGGAGGGGGAGAGACCCAGTACTTC.